Listed below are T cell receptor beta chains from one sample, sequenced in a study of T cells after yellow fever vaccination. Each CDR3 protein gets one entry after TCRdb re-called the 5' RACE reads with MiXCR. The table has around 530,000 distinct CDR3 sequences, about 17% seen once. Source: PBMCs, taken 5 to 6 days after the first yellow fever vaccination. These receptors were taken from a man aged 18-30 years who received the YFV17D yellow fever vaccine. Each CDR3 is given with its conserved first and last residue. The order of the fields is J gene, clone size, V gene, D gene, CDR3 DNA, CDR3 protein. A D gene is named only where the DNA matches it firmly. Rows may omit the clone size; those that give it use once, few, many or a size class.

TRBJ2-7	.	TRBV5-1	.	TGCGCCAGCAGCTTTCTATGGGAAGCCCCATCCTACGAGCAGTACTTC	CASSFLWEAPSYEQYF
TRBJ1-5	few	TRBV10-3	.	TGTGCCACCGGGAACCAGGGAAGCAATCAGCCCCAGCATTTT	CATGNQGSNQPQHF
TRBJ2-5	.	TRBV10-1	TRBD1	TGCGCCAGCAGTGAAATGGGCAGGGGGATTGGAGAGACCCAGTACTTC	CASSEMGRGIGETQYF
TRBJ1-1	few	TRBV3-1	.	TGTGCCAGCGGGGCCCGGGTCCTGAACACTGAAGCTTTCTTT	CASGARVLNTEAFF
TRBJ2-3	few	TRBV7-2	TRBD2	TGTGCCAGCAGGGCTAGCGGGGGGGCCCCAGATACGCAGTATTTT	CASRASGGAPDTQYF
TRBJ2-3	few	TRBV4-1	.	TGCGCCAGCAGCCCCTACAGACAGGCGGACACAGATACGCAGTATTTT	CASSPYRQADTDTQYF
TRBJ2-3	few	TRBV12-3/TRBV12-4	.	TGTGCCAGCACTCCTCCGGGGGCGGACACAGATACGCAGTATTTT	CASTPPGADTDTQYF
TRBJ2-2	.	TRBV7-6	TRBD1	TGTGCCAGCAGCGGGGGAACAGGGGACACCGGGGAGCTGTTTTTT	CASSGGTGDTGELFF
TRBJ2-1	few	TRBV4-1	TRBD1	TGCGCCAGCAGCCAAGAGTTGCGTCCAGGGGGTGAGCAGTTCTTC	CASSQELRPGGEQFF
TRBJ1-3	.	TRBV11-2	.	TGTGCCAGCAGCTTAGCTAGGGGCTCTGGAAACACCATATATTTT	CASSLARGSGNTIYF
TRBJ1-6	few	TRBV4-3	.	TGCGCCAGCAGCCAAGACGGGACACCGTATAATTCACCCCTCCACTTT	CASSQDGTPYNSPLHF
TRBJ2-1	few	TRBV20-1	.	TGCAGTGCTAGAGACAACCGGAGGAAGTACTCTGAGCAGTTCTTC	CSARDNRRKYSEQFF
TRBJ2-5	.	TRBV27	.	TGTGCCAGCAGTTTAGATGCAGGAAACCTACAAGAGACCCAGTACTTC	CASSLDAGNLQETQYF
TRBJ2-1	few	TRBV27	TRBD1	TGTGCCAGCAGTCCGACCTACACCGGGACAGTAGATGAGCAGTTCTTC	CASSPTYTGTVDEQFF
TRBJ1-2	few	TRBV12-3/TRBV12-4	.	TGTGCCAGCAGTTTCTCAAAACGGACGGTCGACCTCTATGGCTACACCTTC	CASSFSKRTVDLYGYTF
TRBJ1-2	.	TRBV6-2/TRBV6-3	TRBD1	TGTGCCAGCAGACCGGGACAGGGAATTGTTGGCTACACCTTC	CASRPGQGIVGYTF
TRBJ2-1	.	TRBV2	TRBD2	TGTGCCAGCATCCCCAGCGGGGGGGCCGAATCCTACAATGAGCAGTTCTTC	CASIPSGGAESYNEQFF
TRBJ2-3	.	TRBV3-1	.	TGTGCCAGCAGCCCCAAGCTGTCCAAAGGCTACAAGCAGTATTTT	CASSPKLSKGYKQYF
TRBJ2-3	many	TRBV5-1	.	TGCGCCAGCAGCCGCGGGGGCGCCACAGATACGCAGTATTTT	CASSRGGATDTQYF
TRBJ2-1	.	TRBV9	.	TGTGCCAGCAGCGTAGGAGGGCCCAGCTCCTACAATGAGCAGTTCTTC	CASSVGGPSSYNEQFF
TRBJ2-7	.	TRBV2	.	TGTGCCAGAAGGCGACTCCGAGCCTACGAGCAGTACTTC	CARRRLRAYEQYF
TRBJ2-4	many	TRBV7-2	.	TGTGCCAGCACCCGCCAGGGGGGGAACATTCAGTACTTC	CASTRQGGNIQYF
TRBJ2-2	.	TRBV7-2	.	TGTGCCAGCAGCTTAGTTGGCGCCCCGCTAGGTACCGGGGAGCTGTTTTTT	CASSLVGAPLGTGELFF
TRBJ2-5	few	TRBV20-1	TRBD2	TGCAGTGCAAGCCGTTGGCGGGGGGGCGGGGAGACCCAGTACTTC	CSASRWRGGGETQYF
TRBJ2-1	.	TRBV10-3	.	TGTGCCACCCAAACAGGGCTAGGGTCCTACAATGAGCAGTTCTTC	CATQTGLGSYNEQFF
TRBJ2-1	.	TRBV29-1	.	TGCAGCGTTGAGGGGGTAGGGATCCTTGGGAATGAGCAGTTCTTC	CSVEGVGILGNEQFF
TRBJ2-2	.	TRBV6-1	.	TGTGCCTCCGGCGCGGTGAACACCGGGGAGCTGTTTTTT	CASGAVNTGELFF
TRBJ2-5	few	TRBV25-1	TRBD2	TGTGCCAGCCTCGGGACTAGCTCGTTGGAGACCCAGTACTTC	CASLGTSSLETQYF
TRBJ1-6	few	TRBV6-2/TRBV6-3	.	TGTGCCAGCAGTTACTCGAAGCAGAGCAATTCACCCCTCCACTTT	CASSYSKQSNSPLHF
TRBJ2-3	.	TRBV3-1	.	TGTGCCAGCAGCCAAGTTCTTGCGGTGACAGATACGCAGTATTTT	CASSQVLAVTDTQYF
TRBJ1-3	few	TRBV10-3	.	TGTGCCATCAGTGTTTCCGGGGTTGGGAGCTCTGGAAACACCATATATTTT	CAISVSGVGSSGNTIYF
TRBJ1-1	many	TRBV5-1	.	TGCGCCAGCAGCTTGGGTCTACTTGCTGAAGCTTTCTTT	CASSLGLLAEAFF
TRBJ2-3	few	TRBV18	.	TGTGCCAGCTCACCTTATACTCAAGATACGCAGTATTTT	CASSPYTQDTQYF
TRBJ1-1	few	TRBV7-9	TRBD1	TGTGCCAGCAGCTTAGTCCAGGGGGAGGTTAACACTGAAGCTTTCTTT	CASSLVQGEVNTEAFF
TRBJ2-4	.	TRBV6-2/TRBV6-3	.	TGTGCCAGCAGTTACCCCCGAAGGTGGAACCAGGACAGAACCAAAAACATTCAGTACTTC	CASSYPRRWNQDRTKNIQYF
TRBJ1-2	.	TRBV7-9	.	TGTGCCAGCAGCTTGGGGTCGGGGCTTTATGGCTACACCTTC	CASSLGSGLYGYTF
TRBJ2-1	.	TRBV20-1	TRBD2	TGCAGTGCAAACCTGGGACTAGCGGGAGGCTACAATGAGCAGTTCTTC	CSANLGLAGGYNEQFF
TRBJ1-4	many	TRBV12-3/TRBV12-4	.	TGTGCCAGCAGCTTATCTGGCGTGAGGGGTAAACTGTTTTTT	CASSLSGVRGKLFF
TRBJ2-5	many	TRBV5-1	.	TGCGCCAGCAGCTTGAGTGGGGAACTTCAGCAAGAGACCCAGTACTTC	CASSLSGELQQETQYF
TRBJ1-1	few	TRBV12-3/TRBV12-4	TRBD1	TGTGCCAGCACTTCCAGGGGGCCCACTGAAGCTTTCTTT	CASTSRGPTEAFF
TRBJ1-4	once	TRBV7-9	.	TGTGCCAGCAGCTTATTCCCCGGGGGCCTTAATGAAAAACTGTTTTTT	CASSLFPGGLNEKLFF
TRBJ2-5	few	TRBV24-1	.	TGTGCCACCCCTAGAGAAGAGACCCAGTACTTC	CATPREETQYF
TRBJ2-5	many	TRBV6-2/TRBV6-3	.	TGTGCCAGCAGTTATGGCCCAATAGGAGGGCAAGAGACCCAGTACTTC	CASSYGPIGGQETQYF
TRBJ1-5	.	TRBV5-6	.	TGTGCCAGCAGCCCCGACGGCGGGAACTCCAATCAGCCCCAGCATTTT	CASSPDGGNSNQPQHF
TRBJ1-6	once	TRBV20-1	.	TGCAGTGCCCGAAGGGGTAACAATTCACCCCTCCACTTT	CSARRGNNSPLHF
TRBJ2-1	.	TRBV20-1	TRBD2	TGCAGTGCTCATAGCGGGGGGGCTTACAATGAGCAGTTCTTC	CSAHSGGAYNEQFF
TRBJ1-5	few	TRBV10-3	.	TGTGCCATCAGCCTCGAGAGTAGCAATCAGCCCCAGCATTTT	CAISLESSNQPQHF
TRBJ2-6	few	TRBV12-3/TRBV12-4	.	TGTGCCAGCAGTCCCCTCCGGGACCGCCACTCTGGGGCCAACGTCCTGACTTTC	CASSPLRDRHSGANVLTF
TRBJ2-5	few	TRBV5-4	.	TGTGCCAGCAGCTTGCCAGGGGTCCGCGGGGAGACCCAGTACTTC	CASSLPGVRGETQYF
TRBJ2-5	.	TRBV5-4	.	TGTGCCAGCAGCAGTCTTTTATGGGGGGCTGAAGAGACCCAGTACTTC	CASSSLLWGAEETQYF
TRBJ2-5	.	TRBV5-1	TRBD2	TGCGCCAGCGGGGGTCGGACTAGCGGGGTCCAAGAGACCCAGTACTTC	CASGGRTSGVQETQYF
TRBJ1-5	.	TRBV6-2/TRBV6-3	TRBD1	TGTGCCAGCAGTTACACAGGGGGCGGGAATCAGCCCCAGCATTTT	CASSYTGGGNQPQHF
TRBJ1-2	few	TRBV7-9	.	TGTGCCAGCATGCCCAGGGAACGATATGGCTACACCTTC	CASMPRERYGYTF
TRBJ1-1	many	TRBV5-1	.	TGCGCCAGCAGCTTTAGGAGGGGGAACACTGAAGCTTTCTTT	CASSFRRGNTEAFF
TRBJ1-1	.	TRBV12-3/TRBV12-4	TRBD1	TGTGCCAGCACCCCTTCTTTCGGGTCAGGGGGCTCGTTCAGCACTGAAGCTTTCTTT	CASTPSFGSGGSFSTEAFF